This note documents a single TCR beta chain sequence. One junction end disagrees with the germline gene, perhaps due to a read error. This record comes from a study of blood T cell repertoires in COVID-19. The overall study: Sites across the United States, Italy and Spain contributed samples from acute and convalescent COVID-19. Sample material is recorded as cDNA or gDNA derived from T cells, B-cell-depleted T cells, or PBMCs.

Original methodology: Nucleated cell number was recorded as an estimate derived from reference gene primer amplification. Measured with immunoSEQ multiplex PCR; TCRdb has only the in-frame clones, and not every one. V, J and clone size were drawn from that table, and D and trimming were deduced from the DNA. The data contain about 74,000 clones, approximately 90% of them singletons. The CDR3 runs to 16 residues. Germline CDR1 SGHVS, CDR2 FQNEAQ. This clonotype was sampled from a woman aged 60-75 years with active COVID-19. The chain couples TRBV7-8 to TRBJ2-1; 11 nucleotides align to TRBD2. Sequences were obtained from peripheral blood. CDR3: CASSLGGLAVYNERFF. The CDR3 DNA sequence: TGTGCCAGCAGCTTAGGGGGACTAGCGGTATACAATGAGCGGTTCTTC.